This TCR beta chain was sequenced during a study of shared clonotypes between healthy human individuals. About the study: Three plates were used per donor for CD4 naive, three for CD4 memory, two for CD8 naive and one for CD8 memory.

The donor cohort consisted entirely of Caucasian adults residing in Nashville, Tennessee. From CD4+ cells came CD45RA+ naive and CD45RA-negative memory subsets. TCRdb's copy holds only in-frame clones and misses some; the assay was immunoSEQ multiplex PCR. The data contain roughly 520,000 clones, around 96% of them singletons. Deletions cut 0 bases from V and 2 bases from J, with 10 bases between. The CDR3 runs 15 residues. The germline gives CDR1 SGHRS, CDR2 YFSETQ. V and J are TRBV5-1 and TRBJ2-3; D is perhaps TRBD2 (5 bases). Sequenced sample: naive CD4+ T cells sorted from blood. Subset meaning: CD45RA+ positively selected. The receptor comes from a woman in her thirties in good health. The CDR3 loop reads CASSLGPSPTDTQYF. DNA of the CDR3: TGCGCCAGCAGCTTGGGGCCTAGCCCCACAGATACGCAGTATTTT.